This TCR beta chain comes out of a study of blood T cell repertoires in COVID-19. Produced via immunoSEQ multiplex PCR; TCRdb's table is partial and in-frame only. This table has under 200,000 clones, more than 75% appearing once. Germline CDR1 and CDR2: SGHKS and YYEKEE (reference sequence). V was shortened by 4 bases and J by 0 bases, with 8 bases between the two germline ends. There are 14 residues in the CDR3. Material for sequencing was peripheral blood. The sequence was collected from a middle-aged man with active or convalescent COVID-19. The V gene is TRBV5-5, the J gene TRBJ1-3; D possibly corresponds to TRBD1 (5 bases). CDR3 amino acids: CASSLTASGNTIYF. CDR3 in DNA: TGTGCCAGCAGCCTGACAGCCTCTGGAAACACCATATATTTT.